This T cell receptor (beta chain) was recorded in a study of T cell responses to AZD1222 COVID-19 vaccine. Some clones are missing from TCRdb's copy, which holds only in-frame ones; the method was immunoSEQ multiplex PCR. The sample consists of some 200,000 clones, around 93% of them appearing once. This CDR3 has 13 residues. Germline V gives CDR1 SEHNR, CDR2 FQNEAQ (reference sequence). Between the trimmed V and J ends, which lost 4 bases and 6 bases, there was a span of 11 bases. This clonotype was obtained from an adult in good health. Here the sequenced sample was peripheral blood, taken on day 0 of MenACWY control vaccination. The chain joins TRBV7-9 to TRBJ2-3; TRBD1 might be the D (6 bases). The CDR3 sequence is CASSSTGSDTQYF. The CDR3, as DNA: TGTGCCAGCAGCTCTACAGGGTCTGATACGCAGTATTTT. Full variable domain (rest looked up from reference TRBV7-9 and TRBJ2-3): DTGVSQNPRHKITKRGQNVTFRCDPISEHNRLYWYRQTLGQGPEFLTYFQNEAQLEKSRLLSDRFSAERPKGSFSTLEIQRTEQGDSAMYLCASSSTGSDTQYFGPGTRLTVL.